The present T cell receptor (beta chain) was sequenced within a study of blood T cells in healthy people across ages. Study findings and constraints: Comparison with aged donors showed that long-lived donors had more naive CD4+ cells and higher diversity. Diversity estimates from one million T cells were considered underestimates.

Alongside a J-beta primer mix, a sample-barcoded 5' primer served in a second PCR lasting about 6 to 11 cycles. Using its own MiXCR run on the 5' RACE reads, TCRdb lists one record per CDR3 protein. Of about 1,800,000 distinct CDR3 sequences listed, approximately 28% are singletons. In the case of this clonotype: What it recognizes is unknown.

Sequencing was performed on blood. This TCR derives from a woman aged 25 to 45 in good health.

CDR3 region: CASSPQGRFTEAFF. The DNA for the CDR3 is TGTGCCAGCAGCCCCCAGGGACGTTTCACTGAAGCTTTCTTT. This chain links TRBV9 with TRBJ1-1; tentatively, D is TRBD1 (5 bases). Germline V gene lookup returns CDR1 SGDLS and CDR2 YYNGEE. This CDR3 contains 14 residues. The ends were cut back, 4 bases at V and 4 bases at J, with 14 bases in the middle.